This T cell receptor beta chain stems from a study of cytomegalovirus exposure and HLA in healthy donors. Study findings and constraints: Subsequent analysis revealed that first-cohort TCR clusters tended to co-occur in the 120 or so validation repertoires.

Details on this clone: What it recognizes is unknown.

The table came from immunoSEQ multiplex PCR; TCRdb's copy has only in-frame clones and leaves some out. Here the sample spans some 120,000 clones, about nine tenths being singletons. This receptor was obtained from a young woman in good health and CMV-seronegative. Sequenced sample: PBMCs.

The CDR3 sequence is CASSENRGYSYEQYF. The CDR3 DNA follows: TGTGCCAGCAGTGAAAACAGGGGCTACTCCTACGAGCAGTACTTC. V and J are TRBV25-1 and TRBJ2-7; TRBD1 agrees at 7 bases. CDR1 and CDR2 from the germline V gene are MGHDK and SYGVNS. CDR3 length: 15 residues. V trimming: 2 bases; J trimming: 0 bases; junction bases outside the gene matches: 4.